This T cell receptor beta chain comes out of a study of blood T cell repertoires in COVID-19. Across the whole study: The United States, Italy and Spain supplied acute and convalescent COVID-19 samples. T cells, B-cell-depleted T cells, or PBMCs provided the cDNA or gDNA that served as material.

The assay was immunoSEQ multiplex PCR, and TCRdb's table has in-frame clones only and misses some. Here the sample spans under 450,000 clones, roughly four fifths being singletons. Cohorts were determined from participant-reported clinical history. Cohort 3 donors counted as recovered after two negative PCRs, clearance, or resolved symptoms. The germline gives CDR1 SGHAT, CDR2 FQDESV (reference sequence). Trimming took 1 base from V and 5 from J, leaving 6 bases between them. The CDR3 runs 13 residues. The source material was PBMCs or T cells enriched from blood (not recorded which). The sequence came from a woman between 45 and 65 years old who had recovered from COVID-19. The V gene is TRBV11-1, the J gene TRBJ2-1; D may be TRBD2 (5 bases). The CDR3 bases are TGTGCCAGCAGCTTAGGAGGGCACAATGAGCAGTTCTTC. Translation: CASSLGGHNEQFF.